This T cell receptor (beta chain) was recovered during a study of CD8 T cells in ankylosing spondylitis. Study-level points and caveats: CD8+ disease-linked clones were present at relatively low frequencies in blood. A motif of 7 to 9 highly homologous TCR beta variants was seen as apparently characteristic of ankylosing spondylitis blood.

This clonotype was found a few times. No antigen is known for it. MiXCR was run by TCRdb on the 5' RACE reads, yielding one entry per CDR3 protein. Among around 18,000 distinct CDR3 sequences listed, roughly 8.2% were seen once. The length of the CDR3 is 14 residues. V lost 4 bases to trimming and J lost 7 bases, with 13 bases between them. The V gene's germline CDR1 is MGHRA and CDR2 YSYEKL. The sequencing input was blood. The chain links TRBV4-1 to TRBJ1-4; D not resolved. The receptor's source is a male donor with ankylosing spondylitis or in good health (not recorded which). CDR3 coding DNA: TGCGCCAGCAGCCCGTCGGTTGGGAGTGAAAAACTGTTTTTT. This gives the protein CASSPSVGSEKLFF.